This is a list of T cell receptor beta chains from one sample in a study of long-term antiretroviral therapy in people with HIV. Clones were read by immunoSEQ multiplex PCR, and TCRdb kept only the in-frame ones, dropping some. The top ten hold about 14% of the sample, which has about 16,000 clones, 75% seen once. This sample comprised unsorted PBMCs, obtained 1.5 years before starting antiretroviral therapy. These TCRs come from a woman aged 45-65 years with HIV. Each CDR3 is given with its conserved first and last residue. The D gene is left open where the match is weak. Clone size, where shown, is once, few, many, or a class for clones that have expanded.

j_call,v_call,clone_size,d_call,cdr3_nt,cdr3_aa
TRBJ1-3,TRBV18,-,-,TGTGCCAGCTCACCACCGCCCTTGGGCCATGGAAACACCATATATTTT,CASSPPPLGHGNTIYF
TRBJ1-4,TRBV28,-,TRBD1,TGTGCCAGCAAAACAGGGGGGGATGTGGCACTGTTTTTT,CASKTGGDVALFF
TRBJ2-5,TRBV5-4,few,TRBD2,TGTGCCAGCAGCTTGATTAGCGGGGGCCCGGGAGAGACCCAGTACTTC,CASSLISGGPGETQYF
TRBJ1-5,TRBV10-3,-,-,TGTGCCATCAGTGAGGGGACATTGAGCAATCAGCCCCAGCATTTT,CAISEGTLSNQPQHF
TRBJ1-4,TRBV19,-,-,TGTGCCAGTACCACCTCTGGAAGGGCAACTAATGAAAAACTGTTTTTT,CASTTSGRATNEKLFF
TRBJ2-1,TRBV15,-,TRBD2,TGTGCCACCAGCAGAGCTAGCGGGGGGGACTACAATGAGCAGTTCTTC,CATSRASGGDYNEQFF
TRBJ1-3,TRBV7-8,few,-,TGTGCCAGCAGCTTAGGGCCCTCTGGAAACACCATATATTTT,CASSLGPSGNTIYF
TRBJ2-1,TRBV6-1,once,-,TGTGCCAGCGGGGGGCGGAATGAGCAGTTCTTC,CASGGRNEQFF
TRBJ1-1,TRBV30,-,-,TGTGCCTGGAGTGTAGGGCGGACGAACACTGAAGCTTTCTTT,CAWSVGRTNTEAFF
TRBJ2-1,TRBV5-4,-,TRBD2,TGTGCCAGCAGCGTCAAGACTAGCGGGGGGGACTACAATGAGCAGTTCTTC,CASSVKTSGGDYNEQFF
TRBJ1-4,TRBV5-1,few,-,TGCGCCAGCAGCCGCGCGGCGGCCGCGAATGAAAAACTGTTTTTT,CASSRAAAANEKLFF
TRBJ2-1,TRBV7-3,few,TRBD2,TGTGCCAGCAGCTTAACTAGCGGGGAGCAGTTCTTC,CASSLTSGEQFF
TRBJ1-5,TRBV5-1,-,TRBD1,TGCGCCAGCAGCTTGGGACCACAGGGGTCCAATCAGCCCCAGCATTTT,CASSLGPQGSNQPQHF
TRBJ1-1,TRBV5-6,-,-,TGTGCCAGCAGCACCGCCACAGGGCACACTGAAGCTTTCTTT,CASSTATGHTEAFF
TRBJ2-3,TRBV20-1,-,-,TGCAGTGCGAGCACAGATACGCAGTATTTT,CSASTDTQYF
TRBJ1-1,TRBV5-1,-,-,TGCGCCAGCAGCGGGACGGGACACCCTAACACTGAAGCTTTCTTT,CASSGTGHPNTEAFF
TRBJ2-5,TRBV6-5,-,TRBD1,TGTGCCAGCAGATCGGGACAGGTTTCTCAAGAGACCCAGTACTTC,CASRSGQVSQETQYF
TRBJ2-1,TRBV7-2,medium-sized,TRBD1,TGTGCCAGCGGGCAGGGGGTTGGTTTGGATGAGCAGTTCTTC,CASGQGVGLDEQFF
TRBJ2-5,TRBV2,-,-,TGTGCCAGCAGTTTACAGGGAAAGACCCAGTACTTC,CASSLQGKTQYF
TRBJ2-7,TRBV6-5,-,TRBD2,TGTGCCAGCAGTTTCCTAGCGGGCTCCTACGAGCAGTACTTC,CASSFLAGSYEQYF
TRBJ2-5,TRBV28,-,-,TGTGCCAGCACTCCTCCCCGGGCGGGACTTCGAGGGGAGACCCAGTACTTC,CASTPPRAGLRGETQYF
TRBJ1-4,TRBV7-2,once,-,TGTGCCAGCAGCTTAGCAGGGGAAGAAAAACTGTTTTTT,CASSLAGEEKLFF